This T cell receptor beta chain was identified in a study of T cell repertoires in cytomegalovirus infection. Background on the study: Alongside well-studied HLA-B-restricted CMV epitopes, recently identified HLA-C-restricted CMV epitopes were also used. Broader study findings: CMV-specific TCR beta clonotypes restricted by HLA-C dominated the ex vivo response.

Turning to this clonotype: Its target is unknown.

Germline loops: CDR1 MDHEN, CDR2 SYDVKM. Deletions cut 6 bases from V and 15 bases from J, with 21 bases between. This CDR3 is built from 13 residues. TCRdb itself ran the reads through MiXCR, one entry per CDR3 protein. The profile shows a few hundred thousand distinct CDR3 sequences, 29% of them singletons. This rearrangement joins TRBV28 to TRBJ2-1; either TRBD1 or TRBD2 may fit D (5 bases each). The sequences come from cultured PBMCs, collected from culture after CMV antigen stimulation. The receptor's source is a human donor in good health (CMV status not recorded). Some clones in this sample may be carry-over from other donors' samples. This CDR3 is CASSQIGARWLFF. The CDR3 bases are TGTGCCAGCAGCCAGATCGGGGCGAGGTGGCTGTTCTTC.